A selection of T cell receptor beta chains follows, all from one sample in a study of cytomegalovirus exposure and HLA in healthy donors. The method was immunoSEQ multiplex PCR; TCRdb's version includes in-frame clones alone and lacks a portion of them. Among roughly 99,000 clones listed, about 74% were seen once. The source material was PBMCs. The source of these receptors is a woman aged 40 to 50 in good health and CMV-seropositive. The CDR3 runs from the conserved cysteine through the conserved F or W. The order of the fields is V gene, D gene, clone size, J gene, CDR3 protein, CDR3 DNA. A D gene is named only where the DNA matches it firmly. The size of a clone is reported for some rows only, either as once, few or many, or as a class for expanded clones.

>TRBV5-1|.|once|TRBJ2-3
CASSGAWVSSSPSTDTQYF
TGCGCCAGCAGCGGCGCTTGGGTTTCGAGTAGCCCTAGCACAGATACGCAGTATTTT
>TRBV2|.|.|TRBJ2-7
CASSSAYEQYF
TGTGCCAGCAGTTCCGCCTACGAGCAGTACTTC
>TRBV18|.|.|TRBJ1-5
CASSPDSDQPQHF
TGTGCCAGCTCACCAGACAGTGATCAGCCCCAGCATTTT
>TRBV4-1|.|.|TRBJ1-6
CASSQEQIPRTYNSPLHF
TGCGCCAGCAGCCAAGAGCAAATTCCGAGGACTTATAATTCACCCCTCCACTTT
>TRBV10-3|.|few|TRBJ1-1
CAISGGTNTEAFF
TGTGCCATCAGTGGGGGCACGAACACTGAAGCTTTCTTT
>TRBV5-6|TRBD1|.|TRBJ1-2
CASRVWDRYYGYTF
TGTGCCAGCAGAGTCTGGGACAGGTACTATGGCTACACCTTC
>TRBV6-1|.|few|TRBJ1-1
CAIQGFPEAFF
TGTGCCATCCAGGGGTTTCCTGAAGCTTTCTTT
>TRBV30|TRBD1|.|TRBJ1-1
CAWWDRRLSEAFF
TGTGCCTGGTGGGACAGGCGACTCTCTGAAGCTTTCTTT
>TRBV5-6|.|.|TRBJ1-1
CASSPTGRDTEAFF
TGTGCCAGCAGCCCTACAGGGCGGGACACTGAAGCTTTCTTT
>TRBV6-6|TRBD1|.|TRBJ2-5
CASSYASTGRETQYF
TGTGCCAGCAGTTACGCCTCGACAGGGCGGGAGACCCAGTACTTC
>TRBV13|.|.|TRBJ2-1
CASSLLGRREQFF
TGTGCCAGCAGCCTCCTAGGCCGGCGGGAGCAGTTCTTC
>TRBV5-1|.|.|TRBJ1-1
CASSLEGVAFF
TGCGCCAGCAGCTTGGAAGGGGTAGCTTTCTTT
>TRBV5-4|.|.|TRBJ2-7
CASSFTGNYEQYF
TGTGCCAGCAGCTTTACAGGGAACTACGAGCAGTACTTC
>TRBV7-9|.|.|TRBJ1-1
CASSLGRMNTEAFF
TGTGCCAGCAGCTTGGGCAGAATGAACACTGAAGCTTTCTTT
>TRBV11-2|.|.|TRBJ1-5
CASSADGDSNQPQHF
TGTGCCAGCAGCGCCGACGGAGATAGCAATCAGCCCCAGCATTTT
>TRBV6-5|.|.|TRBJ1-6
CASTRGYSYNSPLHF
TGTGCCAGCACGCGCGGATATTCCTATAATTCACCCCTCCACTTT
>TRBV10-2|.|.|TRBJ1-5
CASSEQGAGPQHF
TGCGCCAGCAGTGAACAGGGTGCGGGGCCCCAGCATTTT
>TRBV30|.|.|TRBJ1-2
CAWSRVTGAVAKGYTF
TGTGCCTGGAGTCGCGTGACAGGCGCCGTTGCGAAGGGCTACACCTTC
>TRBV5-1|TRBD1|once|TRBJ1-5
CASSLEPGGVQPQHF
TGCGCCAGCAGCCTGGAACCAGGGGGCGTTCAGCCCCAGCATTTT
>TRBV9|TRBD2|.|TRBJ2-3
CASSGGGLAGDTQYF
TGTGCCAGCAGCGGCGGGGGACTAGCGGGGGATACGCAGTATTTT
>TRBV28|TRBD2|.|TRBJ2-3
CASSKLAQGTDTQYF
TGTGCCAGCAGCAAACTAGCGCAGGGCACAGATACGCAGTATTTT
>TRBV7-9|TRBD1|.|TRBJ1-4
CASSLRQGQEKLFF
TGTGCCAGCAGCCTAAGACAGGGACAGGAAAAACTGTTTTTT
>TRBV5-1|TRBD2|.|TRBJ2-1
CASRSSGGYNEQFF
TGCGCCAGTCGATCTAGCGGGGGGTACAATGAGCAGTTCTTC
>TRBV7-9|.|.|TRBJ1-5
CASSFSGGNQPQHF
TGTGCCAGCAGCTTCTCGGGGGGCAATCAGCCCCAGCATTTT
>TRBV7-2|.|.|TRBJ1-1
CASSAGSDTEAFF
TGTGCCAGCAGCGCGGGGTCGGACACTGAAGCTTTCTTT
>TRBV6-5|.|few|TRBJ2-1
CASRGEAARTNEQFF
TGTGCCAGCAGGGGGGAGGCGGCGAGGACGAATGAGCAGTTCTTC
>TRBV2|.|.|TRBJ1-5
CASSEGDQPQHF
TGTGCCAGCAGTGAGGGCGATCAGCCCCAGCATTTT
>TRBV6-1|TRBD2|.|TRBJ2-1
CASRGGVKYNEQFF
TGTGCCAGTCGGGGGGGGGTTAAATACAATGAGCAGTTCTTC
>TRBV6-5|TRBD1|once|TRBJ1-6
CASSRQGNNSPLHF
TGTGCCAGCAGCCGACAGGGGAATAATTCACCCCTCCACTTT
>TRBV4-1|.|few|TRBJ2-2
CASSQGTAVTGELFF
TGCGCCAGCAGCCAAGGGACAGCAGTCACCGGGGAGCTGTTTTTT
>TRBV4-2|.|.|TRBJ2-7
CASSYEGRTDLYEQYF
TGTGCCAGCAGCTACGAGGGCAGGACAGACTTATACGAGCAGTACTTC
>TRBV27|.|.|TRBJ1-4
CASSLSPRVKLFF
TGTGCCAGCAGTTTATCCCCTCGGGTAAAACTGTTTTTT
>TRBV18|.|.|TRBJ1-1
CASSPPGRAATEAFF
TGTGCCAGCTCACCACCGGGCAGGGCGGCTACTGAAGCTTTCTTT
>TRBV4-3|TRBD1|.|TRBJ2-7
CASSQGTGRYEQYF
TGCGCCAGCAGCCAGGGGACAGGGAGGTACGAGCAGTACTTC
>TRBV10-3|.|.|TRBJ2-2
CAISESNGFTGELFF
TGTGCCATCAGTGAGTCGAACGGGTTCACCGGGGAGCTGTTTTTT
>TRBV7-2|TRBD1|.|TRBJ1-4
CASSSKTGGADNEKLFF
TGTGCCAGCAGCTCCAAGACAGGGGGCGCCGATAATGAAAAACTGTTTTTT
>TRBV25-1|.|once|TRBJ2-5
CASTQSGEVETQYF
TGTGCCAGCACCCAATCGGGGGAGGTGGAGACCCAGTACTTC
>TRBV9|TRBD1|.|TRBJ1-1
CASSVAPGGITEAFF
TGTGCCAGCAGCGTAGCTCCAGGGGGCATCACTGAAGCTTTCTTT
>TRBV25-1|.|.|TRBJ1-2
CASSVQGGGYTF
TGTGCCAGCAGTGTACAGGGCGGTGGCTACACCTTC
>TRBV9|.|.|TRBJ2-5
CASSPWGGQLPQETQYF
TGTGCCAGCAGCCCGTGGGGGGGGCAACTCCCACAAGAGACCCAGTACTTC
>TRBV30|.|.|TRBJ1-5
CAWSLDSISNQPQHF
TGTGCCTGGAGTCTGGACAGCATTAGCAATCAGCCCCAGCATTTT
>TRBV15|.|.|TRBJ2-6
CATSSRGAGANVLTF
TGTGCCACCAGCAGCCGGGGAGCTGGGGCCAACGTCCTGACTTTC
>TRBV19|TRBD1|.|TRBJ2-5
CASSMDRSSETQYF
TGTGCCAGTAGTATGGACAGGTCCTCAGAGACCCAGTACTTC
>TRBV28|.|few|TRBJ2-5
CASSFRVGRVQETQYF
TGTGCCAGCAGTTTCCGCGTCGGCAGGGTACAAGAGACCCAGTACTTC
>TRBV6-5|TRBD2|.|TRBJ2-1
CASSTTSGGHNEQFF
TGTGCCAGCAGTACGACTAGCGGGGGACACAATGAGCAGTTCTTC
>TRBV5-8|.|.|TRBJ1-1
CASSPLRAGGNTEAFF
TGTGCCAGCAGCCCCCTTAGGGCCGGGGGAAACACTGAAGCTTTCTTT
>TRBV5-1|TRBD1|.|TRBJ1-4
CASRGQEKLFF
TGCGCATCCAGGGGGCAAGAAAAACTGTTTTTT